This TCR beta chain was sequenced in a study of OX40 agonist ivuxolimab in advanced cancers. On the study more broadly: Ivuxolimab is an agonistic anti-OX40 (CD134) antibody, and patients were treated with it. General study findings and limits: Dosing at 0.1 to 3.0 mg/kg was accompanied by clonal expansion of CD4+ and CD8+ blood T cells by week 6.

The trim removed 5 bases at V and 2 bases at J, leaving 4 bases unmatched. Germline loops: CDR1 SGHTA, CDR2 FQGTGA. The CDR3 is 14 amino acids. About this clone: Its antigen is currently unknown.

Assay: immunoSEQ multiplex PCR; the TCRdb copy retains only in-frame clones and omits some. Of tens of thousands of clones in the sample, 65% to 85% were seen once. Here the sequenced sample was CD4+ or CD8+ T cells sorted from blood, taken in a trial of the OX40 agonist ivuxolimab. The rearrangement links TRBV7-3 to TRBJ2-3; 7 bases are a match to TRBD1. This TCR derives from an adult with an advanced solid tumor such as melanoma, head and neck, liver or kidney cancer. As DNA, the CDR3 is TGTGCCAGCAGCCAAGGGACAGCCACAGATACGCAGTATTTT. Translating gives CASSQGTATDTQYF.